This entry concerns a single T cell receptor (beta chain). This clone appeared many times. Its specific antigen is unknown. Coverage ceases 3 residues before the CDR3 finishes, and the germline J gene fills in the end. Standard criteria were used to diagnose CVID, namely serum IgG, IgA and/or IgM reduced below the normal range together with specific antibody deficiency. There were around 46 subjects in the CVID group (approximately 15 female and roughly 29 male), ranging in age from roughly 8 to 65 years, with a mean age of about 40. Predominantly Caucasian heritage was noted among both the CVID patients and the healthy controls. At the time of study participation, every CVID subject had been on replacement immunoglobulin therapy for one year or longer. At the time of blood collection, no CVID subject was ill or was being treated with immunomodulatory or immunosuppressive medication. Heparinized peripheral whole blood samples of 5 to 8 ml were collected from each donor. Genomic DNA from adults with common variable immune deficiency (CVID) and from healthy adult controls was the source for sequencing TCRbeta CDR3 repertoires. Diluted blood was density-centrifuged over Hypaque 1077 or Ficoll-Paque to isolate peripheral blood mononuclear cells. Genomic DNA was extracted from unsorted mononuclear cells by Qiagen column purification or by a centrifugation-based method.

This sample is part of a study of T cell clonality in common variable immunodeficiency (dated by TCRdb to the mid-2010s). Here is what the overall study found, with its caveats: Patient heterogeneity within the CVID cohort put limits on correlating repertoire features with clinical complications. TCRbeta clonality was higher in CVID subjects than in healthy controls (t-test p = 0.018), and the increase was most characteristic of about a third of subjects. Healthy controls shared more TCRbeta clones with each other than CVID subjects shared among themselves (p < 0.0001). CVID TCRbeta sequences reportedly showed fewer deletions and N-nucleotide insertions and lacked highly modified clones with 13 or more V deletions. Even though DNA input was the same, control samples had an average of around 82,000 unique sequences each, compared with some 32,000 in CVID samples. The authors noted that sequencing repertoires of T cell subpopulations would be needed to clarify what caused the increased clonality in CVID.

For sequencing, equivalent amounts of genomic DNA were input from CVID and control samples. For every sample, a 60 bp segment covering the rearranged TCRbeta CDR3 region was amplified and then sequenced. TCRbeta amplification used the immunoSEQ assay, a bias-corrected multiplex PCR with high-throughput sequencing. On the study's bioinformatics: Every unique nucleotide sequence counted as a clone and was annotated with V, D and J genes, copy number and frequency. Sequences were labeled productive if in frame, and non-productive if out of frame or containing stop codons. As previously described, clonality was calculated on the basis of Shannon's entropy. The predicted amino acid sequences of productive clones were used to derive the mean CDR3 Kyte-Doolittle hydropathy. Scaled V gene usage was hierarchically clustered using Manhattan distance and complete linkage with the R hclust function. Clone sharing by CDR3 amino acid sequence was assessed by resampling 12 repertoires per group over 100 rounds. The repertoires were searched for over 55 published EBV-specific and fewer than 250 published CMV-specific TCRbeta sequences. After a couple of CVID samples that produced fewer than 10,000 sequences were dropped from the analysis, roughly 42 CVID repertoires remained. TCRdb took this table from immuneACCESS and kept in-frame rearrangements with V and J called. Such tables lack part of the clones; where checked against another copy, unresolved V genes explain under half of the gap, and the rest is unexplained. V and J calls and clone size are given by that table; D and trimming were obtained from the DNA. This sample includes about 42,000 clones, and none of them was observed just once. The ten biggest clones cover approximately 5.6% of the sample.

Counted from cysteine to phenylalanine, this CDR3 has 17 amino acids. The DNA has 42 bases, all within the CDR3, and is read from base 1. From a lookup of the germline V gene (reference sequence), CDR1 and CDR2 are DFQATT and SNEGSKA. Trimming removed 6 bases from V and 0 bases from J; the gene matches leave 14 bases unexplained. The V and J segments used are TRBV20-1 and TRBJ2-1, and TRBD2 matches 7 of the central bases. This sequence was found in a human donor with common variable immunodeficiency. The specimen sequenced was peripheral blood mononuclear cells. The DNA read from the CDR3 is TGCAGTGCCCCTCCGGGGGGTGTTAGGGCCTCCTACAATGAG. It encodes CSAPPGGVRASYNE. The full CDR3 protein reads CSAPPGGVRASYNEQFF.